The 22 T cell receptor beta chains below all came from one sample that was sequenced in a study of immune evolution from preneoplasia to lung adenocarcinoma. Sequenced by immunoSEQ multiplex PCR; TCRdb stores in-frame clones only, minus some. The sample shows about 6,500 clones, roughly four fifths of them seen only once. Sequencing was performed on FFPE lung adenocarcinoma in situ tissue. The receptors derive from an older donor with lung adenocarcinoma.

Details on this clone: One end of the junction is discordant with germline, which a read error may explain. The chain has TRBV30 and TRBJ1-6, with D maybe TRBD1 (6 bases). This CDR3 has 14 amino acids. CDR1 is GTSNPN and CDR2 is SVGIG in the germline V gene (reference sequence). The CDR3 reads CAWGVGHHNSPLHF. The CDR3 nucleotides are TGTGCCTGGGGTGTGGGACATCATAATTCACCCCTCCACTTT.

CDR3 loop: CAISATNRDSYEQYF. The CDR3 DNA sequence: TGTGCCATCAGTGCGACAAACAGGGACTCCTACGAGCAGTACTTC. This sequence joins TRBV10-3 and TRBJ2-7; maybe TRBD1 (6 bases). This CDR3 region has 15 residues. CDR1 ENHRY and CDR2 SYGVKD come from the germline V gene. Trimming shortened V by 4 bases and J by 0 bases, and 13 bases separated the two germline ends.

The chain has TRBV19 and TRBJ1-1, with D perhaps TRBD1 (5 bases). This CDR3 region has 17 residues. V was trimmed by 0 bases and J by 2 bases, leaving 16 bases between them. Germline-derived CDR1 and CDR2 are LNHDA and SQIVND (reference sequence). The CDR3 DNA is TGTGCCAGTAGTATAGATCAATCTCGGGGACCCAACACTGAAGCTTTCTTT. Translating gives CASSIDQSRGPNTEAFF.

The V and J genes are TRBV4-2 and TRBJ1-1; D not resolved. The germline V gene has CDR1 LGHNA and CDR2 YNFKEQ. This CDR3 spans 15 amino acids. V lost 1 base and J lost 2, with 11 bases in between. For the CDR3, the DNA is TGTGCCAGCAGCCAAGGGACTGTCGGTAACACTGAAGCTTTCTTT. The encoded protein is CASSQGTVGNTEAFF.

V gene TRBV14 combines with J gene TRBJ2-5, with 10 nucleotides matching TRBD2. Gene TRBJ2-7 matches the end of the DNA better, so the J call may be wrong. Germline-derived CDR1 and CDR2 are SGHDN and FVKESK. This CDR3 spans 14 amino acids. In nucleotides, the CDR3 is TGTGCCAGCAGCCACGGACTAGCGGCGTACGAGCAGTACTTC. The encoded protein is CASSHGLAAYEQYF.

In nucleotides, the CDR3 is TGTGCCAGTAGTATAGGCGGCAGTACTTCTGGGGCCAACGTCCTGACTTTC. Amino acids: CASSIGGSTSGANVLTF. The rearrangement links TRBV19 to TRBJ2-6; D is ambiguous. This CDR3 contains 17 residues. Germline CDR1 reads LNHDA; CDR2 reads SQIVND (reference sequence). The ends were cut back, 1 base at V and 1 base at J, with 11 bases in the middle.

V is TRBV6-6 and J is TRBJ1-2; tentative D call: TRBD1 (5 bases). Germline V gene data show CDR1 as MNHNY and CDR2 as SVGAGI (reference sequence). Trimming shortened V by 2 bases and J by 3 bases, and 7 bases separated the two germline ends. This CDR3 is built from 13 residues. The CDR3 reads CASSYQGDYGYTF. The CDR3 DNA sequence: TGTGCCAGCAGTTACCAGGGTGACTATGGCTACACCTTC.

This clone showed up just a few times. The chain couples TRBV28 to TRBJ1-1; D unresolved. Trimming pared 2 bases from V and 4 bases from J, leaving 5 bases between. The CDR3 has 12 amino acids. CDR1 and CDR2 from the germline V gene are MDHEN and SYDVKM. The CDR3 DNA sequence: TGTGCCAGCAGTTTACGTCTCACTGAAGCTTTCTTT. This encodes CASSLRLTEAFF.

The CDR3 DNA is TGCGCCAGCAGCGAGGGACAGAATGAAAAACTGTTTTTT. This sequence encodes CASSEGQNEKLFF. V and J are TRBV5-1 and TRBJ1-4; the match to TRBD1 covers 7 bases. Germline CDR1 SGHRS, CDR2 YFSETQ. Trimming at V came to 4 bases and at J to 5 bases, leaving 2 bases not matched to a gene. This CDR3 has 13 amino acids.

By sample share, this clone is medium-sized. The chain carries TRBV30 and TRBJ1-4, with TRBD1 as a possible D gene (5 bases). The CDR3 consists of 14 residues. In germline, CDR1 is GTSNPN, CDR2 SVGIG (reference sequence). Trimming cost V 0 bases and J 8 bases, with 13 bases left between them. The CDR3: CAWSVPGMEEKLFF. The CDR3 region has the DNA TGTGCCTGGAGTGTACCAGGGATGGAGGAAAAACTGTTTTTT.

This rearrangement joins TRBV30 to TRBJ2-7, with 7 nucleotides matching TRBD1. The V gene's germline CDR1 is GTSNPN and CDR2 SVGIG (reference sequence). After removal of 1 base from V and 2 bases from J, the junction contained 8 bases not matched to a gene. This CDR3 region has 15 residues. CDR3 sequence reads: CAWSGGQVLTYEQYF. The CDR3, as DNA: TGTGCCTGGAGTGGCGGACAGGTATTAACCTACGAGCAGTACTTC.

The chain carries TRBV19 and TRBJ1-2; TRBD1 is a possible D gene (5 bases). The germline gives CDR1 LNHDA, CDR2 SQIVND (reference sequence). The V gene lost 5 bases and the J gene lost 5 bases, with 12 bases spanning the gap. This CDR3 region has 13 residues. The DNA for the CDR3 is TGTGCCAGTAGTGTCGGGACTCATTATGGCTACACCTTC. Its protein is CASSVGTHYGYTF. Full variable domain (missing parts from reference TRBV19 and TRBJ1-2): DGGITQSPKYLFRKEGQNVTLSCEQNLNHDAMYWYRQDPGQGLRLIYYSQIVNDFQKGDIAEGYSVSREKKESFPLTVTSAQKNPTAFYLCASSVGTHYGYTFGSGTRLTVV.

The chain couples TRBV30 to TRBJ1-2; possibly TRBD1 for D (5 bases). CDR1 GTSNPN and CDR2 SVGIG come from the germline V gene (reference sequence). CDR3 length: 13 amino acids. The V end lost 2 bases, the J end lost 5 bases, and 12 bases lay between the germline ends. CDR3 DNA sequence: TGTGCCTGGAGTAGGGGTGGGCAGTATGGCTACACCTTC. Translated: CAWSRGGQYGYTF. The full variable domain, completed using reference TRBV30 and TRBJ1-2, is SQTIHQWPATLVQPVGSPLSLECTVEGTSNPNLYWYRQAAGRGLQLLFYSVGIGQISSEVPQNLSASRPQDRQFILSSKKLLLSDSGFYLCAWSRGGQYGYTFGSGTRLTVV.

This clone was counted a single time. This rearrangement joins TRBV4-1 to TRBJ2-3, with D perhaps TRBD1 (5 bases). This CDR3 comprises 16 residues. The ends were cut back, 0 bases at V and 3 bases at J, with 13 bases in the middle. In germline, CDR1 is MGHRA, CDR2 YSYEKL. DNA for the CDR3: TGCGCCAGCAGCCAAGAAGCATTGGGGCGGACAGATACGCAGTATTTT. Its protein is CASSQEALGRTDTQYF.

For the CDR3, the DNA is TGTGCCAGCAGCTTACGGGGGGCGGCCGATACGCAGTATTTT. This sequence encodes CASSLRGAADTQYF. The rearrangement links TRBV11-3 to TRBJ2-3; possible D gene TRBD2, 7 bases. Germline CDR1 SGHNT, CDR2 YENEEA. This CDR3 is 14 amino acids long. The ends were cut back, 2 bases at V and 6 bases at J, with 12 bases in the middle.

This chain connects TRBV2 to TRBJ1-4; a weak D match, TRBD1 (6 bases). This CDR3 is built from 18 residues. Trimming stripped 3 bases from V and 1 base from J, with 18 bases between. Germline CDR1 is SNHLY and CDR2 is FYNNEI. DNA for the CDR3: TGTGCCAGCAGTGACCCCTTTGGGACACGACTAACTAATGAAAAACTGTTTTTT. It specifies CASSDPFGTRLTNEKLFF.

The rearrangement uses TRBV30 and TRBJ1-1, with D uncertain. This CDR3 spans 14 amino acids. Trimming pared 7 bases from V and 0 bases from J, leaving 15 bases between. From germline, CDR1 is GTSNPN and CDR2 SVGIG (reference sequence). DNA for the CDR3: TGTGCCTTCTTAGCCGTACACCTGAACACTGAAGCTTTCTTT. Translation gives CAFLAVHLNTEAFF.

This chain links TRBV10-3 with TRBJ2-2; D is unresolved. The length of the CDR3 is 14 residues. Germline V gives CDR1 ENHRY, CDR2 SYGVKD. Trimming pared 3 bases from V and 4 bases from J, leaving 9 bases between. The DNA for the CDR3 is TGTGCCATCAGTGATAGACTTACCACCGGGGAGCTGTTTTTT. This gives the protein CAISDRLTTGELFF.

A remark on this clone: A junction end diverges from the germline sequence, so it may reflect a read error. The DNA of the CDR3 is TGTGCCAGCAGTGATCAGTCGGTGAATTCATCCCTCCACTTT. Encoded protein: CASSDQSVNSSLHF. The chain carries TRBV2 and TRBJ1-6; D unresolved. The CDR3 is made up of 14 amino acids. Germline lookup yields CDR1 SNHLY and CDR2 FYNNEI.

Within the sample, this clone is medium-sized. The rearrangement links TRBV30 to TRBJ1-2; 7 bases fit TRBD1. This CDR3 comprises 12 residues. Trimming at V came to 3 bases and at J to 7 bases, leaving 5 bases not matched to a gene. Germline V gene sequence: CDR1 GTSNPN, CDR2 SVGIG (reference sequence). CDR3 amino acids: CAWRRGGGGYTF. The CDR3 coding sequence is TGTGCCTGGAGGAGAGGGGGCGGTGGCTACACCTTC.

This clone was observed a handful of times. The rearrangement uses TRBV2 and TRBJ2-5; a weak D match, TRBD2 (7 bases). With 3 bases removed from V and 4 bases from J, the gap between germline ends came to 12 bases. Germline V gene sequence: CDR1 SNHLY, CDR2 FYNNEI. The CDR3 totals 14 residues. CDR3 sequence: CASSDGGGRETQYF. The CDR3, as DNA: TGTGCCAGCAGTGATGGGGGGGGGCGAGAGACCCAGTACTTC.

The rearrangement uses TRBV5-5 and TRBJ2-5, with a tentative D call TRBD2 (7 bases). Germline CDR1 and CDR2: SGHKS and YYEKEE (reference sequence). The CDR3 consists of 15 residues. V shed 3 bases and J shed 5 bases, with 17 bases lying between them. The CDR3 spells CASSSEPGGWETQYF. The CDR3 nucleotides are TGTGCCAGCAGCTCCGAACCGGGGGGCTGGGAGACCCAGTACTTC.